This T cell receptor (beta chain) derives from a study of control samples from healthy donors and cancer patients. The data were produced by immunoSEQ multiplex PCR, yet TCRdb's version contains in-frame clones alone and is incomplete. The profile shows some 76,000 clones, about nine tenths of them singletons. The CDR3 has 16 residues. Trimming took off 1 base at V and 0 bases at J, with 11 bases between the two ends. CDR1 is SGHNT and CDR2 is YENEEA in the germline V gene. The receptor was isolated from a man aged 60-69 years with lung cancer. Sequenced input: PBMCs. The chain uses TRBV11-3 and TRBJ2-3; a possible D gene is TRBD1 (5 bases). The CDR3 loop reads CASSLGWGGSTDTQYF. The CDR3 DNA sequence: TGTGCCAGCAGCTTAGGATGGGGCGGCAGCACAGATACGCAGTATTTT.